The 5 T cell receptor beta chains listed next were all sequenced from one sample in a study of blood T cell repertoires in COVID-19. The repertoire was sequenced with immunoSEQ multiplex PCR; TCRdb's copy has only in-frame clones and lacks some. This repertoire shows approximately 110,000 clones, 70% to 85% found once; its top ten account for 20% to 25%. Material: peripheral blood. Source of these receptors: a man in his sixties or seventies with active or convalescent COVID-19.

The rearrangement uses TRBV5-1 and TRBJ1-2, with D tentatively TRBD1 (6 bases). The CDR3 sequence is 13 residues long. Between the trimmed V and J ends, which lost 8 bases and 0 bases, there was a span of 11 bases. The V gene's germline CDR1 is SGHRS and CDR2 YFSETQ. In DNA, the CDR3 is TGCGCCAGTACCGGACAGACTAACTATGGCTACACCTTC. It is translated as CASTGQTNYGYTF.

CDR3 bases: TGTGCCAGCAGCCAAGATCGGACCGGGGAGCTGTTTTTT. Translation gives CASSQDRTGELFF. This chain joins TRBV3-1 (or the pseudogene TRBV3-2) and TRBJ2-2; D uncertain. Trimming left V 0 bases short and J 5 bases short, with 4 bases between. Germline values: CDR1 LGHDT, CDR2 YNNKEL (reference sequence). The length of the CDR3 is 13 residues.

This clone showed up just a few times. The chain combines TRBV19 with TRBJ2-2; 8 bases are a match to TRBD1. The CDR3 contains 15 residues. The V gene's germline CDR1 is LNHDA and CDR2 SQIVND (reference sequence). With 5 bases clipped from V and 0 bases from J, the junction kept 2 bases outside the gene matches. The CDR3 DNA is TGTGCCAGTAGTTTCAGGGGGCCGAACACCGGGGAGCTGTTTTTT. Translation gives CASSFRGPNTGELFF. Drawing the rest from reference TRBV19 and TRBJ2-2, the complete variable domain is DGGITQSPKYLFRKEGQNVTLSCEQNLNHDAMYWYRQDPGQGLRLIYYSQIVNDFQKGDIAEGYSVSREKKESFPLTVTSAQKNPTAFYLCASSFRGPNTGELFFGEGSRLTVL.

J is TRBJ2-7 and V is TRBV15, with 9 bases identical to TRBD1. With V trimmed by 1 base and J by 4 bases, 2 bases remained unmatched. The CDR3 length is 14 residues. The germline CDR1 and CDR2 sequences are LNHNV and YYDKDF (reference sequence). The CDR3 DNA sequence: TGTGCCACCAGCAGAGGAGGGACAGGGTACGAGCAGTACTTC. Translation gives CATSRGGTGYEQYF.

This sequence joins TRBV7-2 and TRBJ2-5, with D possibly being TRBD2 (5 bases). Germline CDR1 SGHTA, CDR2 FQGNSA. Trimming left V 0 bases short and J 5 bases short, with 13 bases between. The CDR3 covers 15 residues. Here the CDR3 DNA reads TGTGCCAGCAGCTTAGCGTTGAGGGATTGGGAGACCCAGTACTTC. Protein product: CASSLALRDWETQYF.